One and the same sample provided the 17 T cell receptor beta chains below, sequenced in a study of long-term antiretroviral therapy in people with HIV. Sequencing relied on immunoSEQ assay v3.0, run at survey level. This table comes from immunoSEQ multiplex PCR, and its TCRdb copy is limited to in-frame clones, with some not included. This sample yields around 23,000 clones, of which less than 85% are seen a single time; less than 20% belongs to the top ten. Sample: unsorted PBMCs, taken 0.5 years before starting antiretroviral therapy. These receptors originate from a man between 40 and 49 years old with HIV.

V usage is TRBV5-6 and J usage is TRBJ2-7, with D possibly being TRBD1 (6 bases). Germline V lookup: CDR1 SGHDT, CDR2 YYEEEE. CDR3 length: 12 amino acids. V lost 3 bases to trimming and J lost 10 bases, with 14 bases between them. This CDR3 is CASSSIRQAQYF. CDR3 DNA: TGTGCCAGCAGCTCGATTAGACAGGCCCAGTACTTC.

V usage is TRBV10-3 and J usage is TRBJ2-1; tentatively, D is TRBD2 (5 bases). The germline CDR1 and CDR2 sequences are ENHRY and SYGVKD. This CDR3 is built from 15 residues. The germline V and J ends were trimmed by 0 bases and 6 bases, with 12 bases remaining between them. The DNA of the CDR3 is TGTGCCATCAGTGAGTCGAACATTGAGGGCAATGAGCAGTTCTTC. This gives the protein CAISESNIEGNEQFF.

J is TRBJ1-3 and V is TRBV6-1, with D maybe TRBD1 (5 bases). V was cut by 8 bases and J by 0 bases, with 14 bases left in between. Germline V gene lookup returns CDR1 MNHNS and CDR2 SASEGT. This CDR3 is built from 15 residues. The CDR3 region is CASERGKVSGNTIYF. The CDR3 DNA reads TGTGCCAGCGAGAGGGGAAAGGTCTCTGGAAACACCATATATTTT.

The rearrangement joins TRBV7-6 to TRBJ2-7; the D is unclear. Germline V lookup: CDR1 SGHVS, CDR2 FNYEAQ. The V and J ends lost 1 base and 3 bases respectively, with 19 bases between them. CDR3 length: 17 amino acids. The CDR3 sequence is CASSLESPGVGHYEQYF. Written as DNA, the CDR3 is TGTGCCAGCAGCTTAGAGTCTCCTGGGGTCGGGCACTACGAGCAGTACTTC.

The count of this clone is one. The V gene is TRBV4-1, the J gene TRBJ2-7, with 8 bases lining up with TRBD1. The CDR3 totals 17 residues. The germline gives CDR1 MGHRA, CDR2 YSYEKL. Trimming cost V 1 base and J 2 bases; bases outside gene matches: 10. CDR3 region: CASSQVTGTGDPYEQYF. The CDR3, as DNA: TGCGCCAGCAGCCAAGTGACAGGGACAGGCGACCCCTACGAGCAGTACTTC.

This chain joins TRBV7-9 and TRBJ2-5; D tentatively fits TRBD1 or TRBD2 (7 bases each). The V end was cut by 3 bases, the J end by 4 bases, with 18 bases between. This CDR3 region has 16 residues. Germline V gene data show CDR1 as SEHNR and CDR2 as FQNEAQ (reference sequence). CDR3 in DNA: TGTGCCAGCAGCTTCGGGGGGCGACAGGGCGGAGAGACCCAGTACTTC. Translated: CASSFGGRQGGETQYF.

The rearrangement uses TRBV4-1 and TRBJ2-1; perhaps TRBD2 as D (5 bases). V was shortened by 5 bases and J by 9 bases, with 23 bases between the two germline ends. Germline CDR1 MGHRA, CDR2 YSYEKL. The CDR3 is 16 amino acids. The DNA for the CDR3 is TGCGCCAGCAGCTCACACGACGGGGATGTCCCACCTGAGCAGTTCTTC. Translated, it gives CASSSHDGDVPPEQFF.

The chain has TRBV10-3 and TRBJ1-4, with D maybe TRBD1 (6 bases). V lost 4 bases and J lost 7, with 22 bases in between. There are 17 residues in the CDR3. CDR1 and CDR2 (germline): ENHRY, SYGVKD. CDR3 sequence reads: CAISGGGDRWGSEKLFF. CDR3 bases: TGTGCCATCAGTGGGGGCGGAGACAGGTGGGGAAGTGAAAAACTGTTTTTT.

V is TRBV29-1 and J is TRBJ1-2; 9 bases are a match to TRBD1. After removal of 2 bases from V and 4 bases from J, the junction contained 11 bases not matched to a gene. The CDR3 has 16 residues. Germline CDR1 is SQVTM and CDR2 is ANQGSEA. In nucleotides, the CDR3 is TGCAGCGTTGAACCACGGACAGGGGACGTCTCCTATGGCTACACCTTC. Its protein is CSVEPRTGDVSYGYTF.

This clone occurred a few times. V usage is TRBV6-5 and J usage is TRBJ1-2; 8 positions match TRBD1. This CDR3 has 14 amino acids. The V gene's germline CDR1 is MNHEY and CDR2 SVGAGI. The trim removed 6 bases at V and 4 bases at J, leaving 7 bases unmatched. The CDR3 coding sequence is TGTGCCAGCAGAAAGACAGGGGTAGGCTATGGCTACACCTTC. This codes for CASRKTGVGYGYTF.

The chain recombines TRBV4-2 with TRBJ1-6; 8 positions match TRBD1. Germline values: CDR1 LGHNA, CDR2 YNFKEQ. This CDR3 is built from 15 residues. Germline trimming cut 6 bases from V and 15 bases from J; bases unmatched to any gene: 16. CDR3 sequence: CASRGEGTGEGCLHF. The DNA of the CDR3 is TGTGCCAGCAGGGGGGAAGGGACAGGCGAGGGTTGCCTCCACTTT.

The V and J genes are TRBV5-1 and TRBJ2-5; D may correspond to TRBD1 or TRBD2 (6 bases each). Germline V CDR1 and CDR2: SGHRS, YFSETQ. The V end was cut by 2 bases, the J end by 5 bases, with 13 bases between. This CDR3 spans 14 amino acids. CDR3 region: CASSFRGPGETQYF. CDR3 DNA: TGCGCCAGCAGCTTCCGGGGGCCCGGGGAGACCCAGTACTTC.

Within the sample, this clone is medium-sized. At one boundary the junction diverges from the germline segment, which might be a read error. This chain joins TRBV7-7 and TRBJ2-5, with 7 bases that match TRBD1. Germline V gives CDR1 SSHAT, CDR2 FNYEAQ (reference sequence). The CDR3 length is 16 residues. Written as DNA, the CDR3 is TGTGCTAGCAGCTCCCCGACAGGGCTCTCTGGAGAGACCCAGTACTTC. Protein sequence: CASSSPTGLSGETQYF. Full variable domain (rest looked up from reference TRBV7-7 and TRBJ2-5): GAGVSQSPRYKVTKRGQDVTLRCDPISSHATLYWYQQALGQGPEFLTYFNYEAQPDKSGLPSDRFSAERPEGSISTLTIQRTEQRDSAMYRCASSSPTGLSGETQYFGPGTRLLVL.

The rearrangement joins TRBV19 to TRBJ1-1; D not resolved. The CDR3 is made up of 14 amino acids. Deletions cut 4 bases from V and 2 bases from J, with 11 bases between. Germline-derived CDR1 and CDR2 are LNHDA and SQIVND (reference sequence). The CDR3 DNA reads TGTGCCAGTAGTAGGGGTTTGGAAAACACTGAAGCTTTCTTT. This translates into CASSRGLENTEAFF.

The V call is TRBV18, the J call TRBJ2-3, with 7 bases aligning to TRBD1. With V trimmed by 3 bases and J by 3 bases, 9 bases remained unmatched. Germline-derived CDR1 and CDR2 are KGHSH and LQKENI. This CDR3 is 16 amino acids long. The CDR3 DNA follows: TGTGCCAGCTCACCCCTTATTAGACAGGGAACAGATACGCAGTATTTT. Protein sequence: CASSPLIRQGTDTQYF.

The rearrangement uses TRBV29-1 and TRBJ1-2; D gene unclear. Between the trimmed V and J ends, which lost 4 bases and 4 bases, there was a span of 7 bases. The CDR3 runs to 11 residues. Germline CDR1 and CDR2: SQVTM and ANQGSEA. The CDR3 is CSVAGFYGYTF. The CDR3 nucleotides are TGCAGCGTTGCCGGGTTCTATGGCTACACCTTC.

V usage is TRBV28 and J usage is TRBJ1-6; D gene uncertain. Deletions cut 3 bases from V and 10 bases from J, with 7 bases between. The CDR3 is made up of 12 amino acids. The germline gives CDR1 MDHEN, CDR2 SYDVKM. The CDR3 here is CASSFERSPLHF. For the CDR3, the DNA is TGTGCCAGCAGTTTTGAACGCTCACCCCTCCACTTT. Full variable domain (outside the CDR3, taken from reference TRBV28 and TRBJ1-6): DVKVTQSSRYLVKRTGEKVFLECVQDMDHENMFWYRQDPGLGLRLIYFSYDVKMKEKGDIPEGYSVSREKKERFSLILESASTNQTSMYLCASSFERSPLHFGNGTRLTVT.